This T cell receptor (beta chain) emerged from a study of cytomegalovirus exposure and HLA in healthy donors. The PCR used 60 Vbeta and 13 Jbeta primers. Per the study methods: Some 80 million unique TCR beta chains, roughly 10 million shared, were counted in a later analysis. Clones were sequenced by immunoSEQ multiplex PCR, and TCRdb holds only the in-frame ones, with some missing. D and trimming come from the DNA, and the V and J calls and clone size come from that table. The repertoire has more than 150,000 clones, roughly 80% of them found once; the top ten carry more than 1.5%. The CDR3 has 14 amino acids. Germline CDR1 MNHEY, CDR2 SVGAGI. Trimming removed 4 bases at V and 8 bases at J, with 14 bases between.

Sequencing was performed on PBMCs. The TCR originated in a middle-aged man in good health and CMV-seronegative. The chain links TRBV6-5 to TRBJ2-2, with D maybe TRBD1 (6 bases). The CDR3 is CASSWGHSIGELFF. The CDR3 DNA reads as TGTGCCAGCAGTTGGGGACACTCTATAGGGGAGCTGTTTTTT.